The rows below give T cell receptor beta chains drawn from one sample of a study of shared clonotypes between healthy human individuals. The repertoire was sequenced with immunoSEQ multiplex PCR; TCRdb's copy has only in-frame clones and lacks some. Of just under 95,000 clones listed, 60% to 75% are singletons. Specimen: memory CD8+ T cells sorted from blood. All receptors derive from a man aged 25-40 years in good health. Each CDR3 is given with its conserved first and last residue. A D gene is named only where the DNA matches it firmly. Size is stated for part of the rows, as once, few or many counts, or as a class when the clone is expanded.

J gene | CDR3 length | V gene | clone size | D gene | CDR3 DNA | CDR3 protein
TRBJ2-2 | 16 | TRBV7-2 | NA | TRBD2 | TGTGCCAGCAGCCAATTCTCGACTAGCGGCAATTCCGAGCTGTTTTTT | CASSQFSTSGNSELFF
TRBJ2-7 | 13 | TRBV28 | NA | NA | TGTGCCAGCAAGGGGGGACAGATCTACGAGCAGTACTTC | CASKGGQIYEQYF
TRBJ2-7 | 15 | TRBV10-2 | NA | NA | TGCGCCAGCAGTGAGTCTCCCGGGAGCAAGAACGAGCAGTACTTC | CASSESPGSKNEQYF
TRBJ1-2 | 11 | TRBV2 | NA | NA | TGTGCCAGCGGGGATTCCTATGGCTACACCTTC | CASGDSYGYTF
TRBJ2-1 | 17 | TRBV25-1 | NA | NA | TGTGCCAGCAGTGAAGCCCCACAGGGACGGGACTACAATGAGCAGTTCTTC | CASSEAPQGRDYNEQFF
TRBJ2-1 | 17 | TRBV11-2 | NA | NA | TGTGCCAGCAGCTCGCTGGCGAGGGGAACATTTTACAATGAGCAGTTCTTC | CASSSLARGTFYNEQFF
TRBJ2-7 | 16 | TRBV28 | medium-sized | TRBD1 | TGTGCCAGCAGCAGAACGACCGGGACAGGCCCCTACGAGCAGTACTTC | CASSRTTGTGPYEQYF
TRBJ2-7 | 14 | TRBV19 | NA | NA | TGTGCCAGTAGTACCGCCGGAGGATCCTACGAGCAGTACTTC | CASSTAGGSYEQYF
TRBJ2-1 | 15 | TRBV6-1 | many | NA | TGTGCCAGCAGTGTGAGGACAGAGAGTTACAATGAGCAGTTCTTC | CASSVRTESYNEQFF
TRBJ2-5 | 15 | TRBV15 | NA | NA | TGTGCCACCAGCAGAGATACGGGGGCGAGTGAGACCCAGTACTTC | CATSRDTGASETQYF
TRBJ2-7 | 13 | TRBV10-2 | few | NA | TGCGCCAGCAGTGGGGAGTCAGCCTACGAGCAGTACTTC | CASSGESAYEQYF
TRBJ2-3 | 17 | TRBV10-2 | NA | NA | TGCGCCAGCTTTGCGGAAGGGACGACCGATAGCACAGATACGCAGTATTTT | CASFAEGTTDSTDTQYF
TRBJ1-4 | 15 | TRBV18 | NA | NA | TGTGCCAGCTCACCTCAGCGTGCAACTAATGAAAAACTGTTTTTT | CASSPQRATNEKLFF
TRBJ2-7 | 12 | TRBV11-2 | NA | NA | TGTGCCAGCAGCATCTGGGGGCATGAGCAGTACTTC | CASSIWGHEQYF
TRBJ1-5 | 20 | TRBV28 | NA | TRBD1 | TGTGCCAGCAGTGTTCCGACCGGGACAGGGGGCATCGTTGGCAATCAGCCCCAGCATTTT | CASSVPTGTGGIVGNQPQHF
TRBJ2-3 | 15 | TRBV9 | NA | NA | TGTGCCAGCAGCGTAGCGGGGGCTAGCACAGATACGCAGTATTTT | CASSVAGASTDTQYF
TRBJ2-7 | 14 | TRBV7-4 | many | TRBD2 | TGTGCCAGCAGCTTAGACCTAGCGGGATTCGAGCAGTACTTC | CASSLDLAGFEQYF
TRBJ2-5 | 15 | TRBV6-5 | NA | TRBD1 | TGTGCCAGCAAAATGTTTTGGGACAGGGCTGATGAGCAGTACTTC | CASKMFWDRADEQYF
TRBJ2-2 | 15 | TRBV9 | NA | TRBD2 | TGTGCCAGCAGCGAGGGACTAGCATTATCCGGGGAGCTGTTTTTT | CASSEGLALSGELFF
TRBJ2-7 | 15 | TRBV25-1 | NA | NA | TGTGCCAGCGTTTCGGGGACCTCTCCCCCCTACGAGCAGTACTTC | CASVSGTSPPYEQYF
TRBJ2-1 | 17 | TRBV5-1 | NA | TRBD1 | TGCGCCAGCAGCTTGGTATTAAGTGACAGGGGATACAATGAGCAGTTCTTC | CASSLVLSDRGYNEQFF
TRBJ1-1 | 14 | TRBV5-5 | NA | NA | TGTGCCAGCAGCTTGGACATAAATTTCACTGAAGCTTTCTTT | CASSLDINFTEAFF
TRBJ1-3 | 17 | TRBV28 | NA | TRBD1 | TGTGCCTCATTAACCCCGACAGGGGGCCCAACCGGAAACACCATATATTTT | CASLTPTGGPTGNTIYF
TRBJ2-2 | 13 | TRBV6-5 | NA | NA | TGTGCCAGCAGTTACACGGGAGCGGGGGAGCTGTTTTTT | CASSYTGAGELFF
TRBJ2-7 | 15 | TRBV5-1 | few | NA | TGCGCCAGCAGCTTGAGGGCGGGAAGCTCCTACGAGCAGTACTTC | CASSLRAGSSYEQYF
TRBJ1-1 | 13 | TRBV6-4 | NA | NA | TGTGCCAGCAGTAGTAAACCGAACACTGAAGCTTTCTTT | CASSSKPNTEAFF
TRBJ2-1 | 15 | TRBV7-9 | NA | NA | TGTGCCAGCAGCTTTGCGACGGCCTCCTACAATGAGCAGTTCTTC | CASSFATASYNEQFF
TRBJ2-3 | 16 | TRBV5-8 | NA | NA | TGTGCCAGCAGCCCGGGGAAGGGGACGCCTACAGATACGCAGTATTTT | CASSPGKGTPTDTQYF
TRBJ2-7 | 14 | TRBV18 | NA | TRBD2 | TGTGCCAGCTCACCACCCCCTAGCGGTTACGAGCAGTACTTC | CASSPPPSGYEQYF
TRBJ2-5 | 16 | TRBV7-8 | NA | TRBD2 | TGTGCCAGCAGCTTAGTGGCGGGGGTGGGCGGAAAGACCCAGTACTTC | CASSLVAGVGGKTQYF
TRBJ1-1 | 12 | TRBV9 | few | NA | TGTGCCAGCAGCGGCGGAGCTTCTGAAGCTTTCTTT | CASSGGASEAFF
TRBJ2-7 | 12 | TRBV6-1 | NA | TRBD2 | TGTGCCAGCAGGGCTAGCGGCTACGAGCAGTACTTC | CASRASGYEQYF
TRBJ1-1 | 14 | TRBV30 | NA | NA | TGTGCCTGGAGTAGATTCTCGGGGCTGGCTGAAGCTTTCTTT | CAWSRFSGLAEAFF
TRBJ2-1 | 14 | TRBV10-3 | NA | NA | TGTGCCATCAGAGAACTGGTTTCCTACAATGAGCAGTTCTTC | CAIRELVSYNEQFF
TRBJ2-1 | 13 | TRBV11-2 | NA | NA | TGTGCCAGCAGCTTTACCTCTTACAATGAGCAGTTCTTC | CASSFTSYNEQFF
TRBJ2-3 | 13 | TRBV6-6 | NA | NA | TGTGCCAGCACACATGGTGGCACAGATACGCAGTATTTT | CASTHGGTDTQYF
TRBJ2-7 | 12 | TRBV28 | few | TRBD1 | TGTGCCGGAAGACAGGGTGCAGGCGAGCAGTACTTC | CAGRQGAGEQYF
TRBJ2-7 | 17 | TRBV7-9 | NA | NA | TGTGCCAGCAGCCTTAATGAGGATCGATACCCGTTCTACGAGCAGTACTTC | CASSLNEDRYPFYEQYF
TRBJ2-1 | 15 | TRBV5-4 | NA | TRBD1 | TGTGCCAGCAGCTTGGAGGGGGACAGGGACAATGAGCAGTTCTTC | CASSLEGDRDNEQFF
TRBJ2-7 | 9 | TRBV10-1 | many | NA | TGCGCCAGCAGGTACGAGCAGTACTTC | CASRYEQYF